This T cell receptor beta chain is from a study of cytomegalovirus exposure and HLA in healthy donors (dated by TCRdb to 2016 to 2017). For context, the study as a whole: An earlier analysis of 587 of the donors reported about 260 Gb of sequence data and 117 million unique TCR beta sequences obtained from 180 million or so T cells. Class I and class II HLA loci were covered by the typing at four-digit resolution. The study profiled the T cell repertoires of 500 to 800 subjects by immunosequencing and related them to cytomegalovirus serostatus. In an earlier analysis of over 550 of the donors, high-throughput TCR beta sequencing was used to judge whether each TCR beta V gene segment behaved as functional or pseudogenic. Alongside the repertoire data, information on donor age, sex, ethnicity and CMV serostatus was compiled. Across 398 genotyped donors of the cohort, an average of approximately 200,000 unique TCR beta nucleotide sequences per donor were sequenced, and about a sixth of those sequences were non-productive. All discovery cohort repertoires had been generated using a single sequencing platform. In addition to the first cohort of hundreds of subjects, a separate validation cohort of 120 different subjects was used. Of the 350 to 400 genotyped donors, approximately 83% fell in the genetic ancestry cluster associated with self-reported Caucasian donors. Rather than drawing on any new phenotypic data, the later analysis identified candidate immune exposures from TCR beta sequences and the way those sequences occurred across donors. An early release covering approximately 600 HLA-typed donors comprised approximately 300 gigabases of sequencing data and around 80 million unique TCR sequences. The study combined high-throughput TCR immunosequencing, statistical association of individual TCRs with disease status, and machine learning to predict cytomegalovirus infection status. A later genetic analysis took genome-wide SNP genotypes for 398 of the 666 donors and used that subset as a discovery cohort. About five DR-DQ haplotypes were handled as single units for association and clustering because linkage in the cohort was strong. The study aimed to test whether cataloging public T cell receptors could reveal signatures of past pathogen exposure. In a later analysis, previously published TCR beta repertoires from 666 donors were re-analyzed and high-resolution HLA genotyping was added so that TCR occurrence patterns could be studied. The number of donors typed differed by locus, with roughly 620-640 for A, B, C, DRB1 and DQB1, around 500 for DQA1, about 610 for DPA1, and 472 for DPB1. Overall study results and their limits: Most CMV-associated TCR beta chains appeared to be HLA-restricted in a later analysis, and the HLA associations seemed to be driven largely by CMV exposure. Across donors, most TCR sequences were observed very rarely, whereas some public TCRs were present in many individuals. HLA typing was unavailable for some donors at each locus, so association tests used only the typed subset. The cohort was sequenced for TCR beta chains only, and without alpha or paired-chain data the features that could be detected were limited. Linkage disequilibrium might explain the correlated functional status among segregating V segments, but an unknown experimental factor could not be ruled out. In a later analysis, HLA-associated TCR beta chains showed more clonal expansion and lower generation probabilities than non-associated chains that were equally common. A further reported finding was that TCR beta sequences accurately predicted the HLA-A and HLA-B alleles for most subjects in the first cohort. It was suggested by the authors that the approach could potentially be generalized to other disease states and immunological phenotypes. In a later genetic analysis, a missense DCLRE1C variant was associated with V-gene and J-gene trimming of TCR beta chains, and the association was replicated in an independent cohort. In the study, some 160 TCR beta chains were listed as associated with cytomegalovirus. According to a later analysis, parvovirus B19, influenza, CMV and Epstein-Barr virus appeared linked to several top co-occurrence clusters. Roughly uniform sequencing depth across donors was assumed in presence/absence analyses, although this assumption may not hold. In a later genetic analysis, fewer N-insertions in productive TCRs were reported among donors in an Asian-associated ancestry cluster than the approximately 710-donor mean. In vitro tests confirmed that three of the cytomegalovirus-associated TCR beta chains recognize cytomegalovirus antigens. CMV serostatus was the only immune exposure information available for the cohort. In a later analysis, the rate of TCR association differed among HLA loci, with DRB1 alleles having the most associated TCRs and HLA-C alleles having the fewest. In a later analysis, about 16,000 TCR beta sequences were associated with specific HLA alleles at a false discovery rate of 0.05. The sequencing pipeline was judged likely to have produced a cluster of highly shared sequence variants as a technical artifact. Some IMGT-functional V segments, including TRBV6-2 and TRBV6-3, could not be distinguished by the 87-base-pair reads and were therefore excluded. Strong co-occurrence of HLA alleles, especially DR and DQ, made assigning TCR associations to individual alleles difficult. About 15 rarely observed V segments, including chromosome 9 orphons, were excluded from the earlier analysis of a few hundred of the donors because counts were too low. The classifier was reported to diagnose cytomegalovirus status with high specificity and sensitivity in both the original cohort and the validation cohort. In an earlier analysis of about 600 of the donors, most TCR beta V segments appeared in productive rearrangements about 87% or about 30% of the time, broadly matching IMGT annotations.

For this chain, trimming is 3 bases at the V end and 2 bases at the J end, and the number of junction bases without a gene match is 4. CDR1 and CDR2 are drawn from the germline V gene: SGHDN, FVKESK. Including the terminal cysteine and phenylalanine, the CDR3 comprises 14 residues. The kept DNA is CDR3 alone, 42 bases in frame from the first base. About this clone itself: The antigen this receptor binds is unknown. Per-nucleotide qualities are absent, and no much larger clonotype sits a single base away.

Receptor libraries were prepared by the immunoSEQ multiplex PCR assay. The multiplex PCR relied on a mix of 60 forward primers for TCR Vbeta segments and 13 reverse primers for TCR Jbeta segments. A multiplex PCR assay on genomic DNA amplified the CDR3 region of rearranged TCR beta genes. On the Illumina HiSeq System, the amplified TCR beta libraries were sequenced as 87-base-pair reads. Per the source publication's procedure: In a later analysis, some 80 million unique TCR beta chains were counted across the approximately 640 repertoires, and some 10 million of these chains were shared by at least two donors. A nearest-neighbor algorithm error-corrected the raw reads and collapsed the reads into unique sequences, merging closely related sequences to remove PCR and sequencing errors. CDR3 sequences were aligned to IMGT reference sequences to assign V, D and J gene segments. For a sequence to be retained, a match of at least six nucleotides was required to both a V gene segment and a J gene segment. Rearrangements were called productive when the CDR3 lacked stop codons and stayed in frame with V and J; all others were non-productive. CDR3 was defined according to IMGT convention as the region running from the second conserved V-encoded cysteine to the conserved J-encoded phenylalanine. Sequences without an unambiguous match to a single V gene segment were excluded from the earlier analysis of a few hundred of the donors. In an earlier analysis of a few hundred of the donors, V segments were called functional above 56.7% productive rearrangements and were called segregating when the between-donor standard deviation exceeded 5%. A statistical classification framework was built to diagnose cytomegalovirus status from the catalog of TCR beta chain sequences. In a later analysis, V and J genes were assigned by comparing TCR nucleotide sequences against IMGT/GENE-DB human TR gene sequences. A later analysis assigned CDR3 sequences and most-parsimonious VDJ recombination scenarios with the TCRdist pipeline. A later analysis defined each TCR beta chain by its CDR3 amino acid sequence plus V-gene family, and excluded reads lacking a unique V-gene family. To address suspected cross-contamination and a sequencing artifact, a later analysis removed over 500 highly shared, low-generation-probability nucleotide sequences. For each public chain, a later analysis derived a clonal expansion index from normalized ranks of inferred template counts within each repertoire. Generation probabilities in a later analysis came from a VDJ recombination model fitted to out-of-frame rearrangements, and those results were checked against IGoR. In a later analysis, TCR-TCR, TCR-HLA and TCR-CMV co-occurrence was scored with hypergeometric tests, and a repertoire-size bias correction was applied to TCR pairs. False discovery rates were estimated in a later analysis by permuting HLA or CMV assignments 20 times. In a later analysis, co-occurring TCRs were grouped using DBSCAN, and TCRdist sequence similarity was added for clustering within HLA-allele-positive subsets. For co-occurrence clustering, repertoires with fewer than 30,000 or more than 120,000 public chains were excluded, along with about five repertoires with anomalous nucleotide sharing. TCRdb carries this immuneACCESS record with in-frame sequences only. Its versions omit some clonotypes, under half of them owing to an unresolved V gene in the studies checked, with the rest unexplained. Clonal size and the V and J genes are those of that table, whereas D and trimming came from the DNA. A total of around 160,000 clones appear in this sample, roughly 80% of them only once. Of the sample, 3% falls within the top ten clones.

The cohort consisted of 670 or so healthy bone marrow donors. At the time of sampling, every cohort member was nominally healthy, though immune exposures that went unrecorded were likely present. The donor was CMV seropositive and belonged to the group of 250 to 300 seropositive cohort members. A peripheral blood sample was collected from each donor, and TCR beta sequencing was performed on peripheral blood mononuclear cells. Genomic DNA extraction from the blood cell samples was performed with the Qiagen DNeasy Blood Extraction Kit. The chain employs TRBV14 and TRBJ2-7; 7 middle bases align to TRBD1. What was sequenced was PBMCs. The source is a man between 40 and 49 years old in good health and CMV-seropositive. The DNA reads TGTGCCAGCAGCCACATTGACAGGGCCTACGAGCAGTACTTC. Its translation is CASSHIDRAYEQYF.